One and the same sample provided the 9 T cell receptor beta chains below, sequenced in a study of blood T cell repertoires in COVID-19. The data were produced by immunoSEQ multiplex PCR, yet TCRdb's version contains in-frame clones alone and is incomplete. There are roughly 250,000 clones in the sample; about 76% occur only once, and under 3% lies in the top ten. The sample comprised peripheral blood. The source of these receptors is a woman aged 60-75 years with active or convalescent COVID-19.

This clone was counted a few times. The V call is TRBV15, the J call TRBJ1-3; D might be TRBD1 (5 bases). The CDR3 is 13 amino acids. Trimming took 0 bases from V and 7 from J, leaving 7 bases between them. The germline gives CDR1 LNHNV, CDR2 YYDKDF (reference sequence). CDR3 loop: CATSRDKGNTIYF. DNA for the CDR3: TGTGCCACCAGCAGAGATAAGGGGAACACCATATATTTT.

The rearrangement uses TRBV23-1 and TRBJ2-7; the D gene is possibly TRBD1 (6 bases). TRBV23-1 is noted as an ORF with a role that remains uncertain. The length of the CDR3 is 16 residues. The V gene lost 7 bases and the J gene lost 0 bases, with 19 bases spanning the gap. CDR3 coding DNA: TGCGCCAGCACCGCCGACTTAAGACAGGCCTCCTACGAGCAGTACTTC. Protein product: CASTADLRQASYEQYF.

V gene TRBV5-1 combines with J gene TRBJ2-2; TRBD1 aligns across 10 bases. The V and J ends lost 3 bases and 6 bases, in that order; junction bases with no gene match: 5. The CDR3 length is 15 residues. Germline loops: CDR1 SGHRS, CDR2 YFSETQ. The CDR3 is CASSSTGQGAGELFF. CDR3 DNA sequence: TGCGCCAGCAGCTCGACCGGACAGGGGGCCGGGGAGCTGTTTTTT.

The J gene is TRBJ2-2, the V gene TRBV7-8, with 8 bases matching TRBD1. The CDR3 contains 15 residues. J was trimmed by 6 bases and V by 4 bases; bases with no gene match: 7. Germline lookup yields CDR1 SGHVS and CDR2 FQNEAQ. DNA of the CDR3: TGTGCCAGCAGCTCCCAGACAGGGGTGGCCGGGGAGCTGTTTTTT. Protein product: CASSSQTGVAGELFF.

In its sample, this clone was seen once. This chain connects TRBV5-1 to TRBJ2-1; TRBD1 is a possible D gene (5 bases). This CDR3 region has 13 residues. The germline V gene encodes CDR1 SGHRS and CDR2 YFSETQ. With 0 bases removed from V and 10 bases from J, the gap between germline ends came to 11 bases. The CDR3 loop is CASSLGAGSEQFF. CDR3 bases: TGCGCCAGCAGCTTGGGTGCAGGGTCGGAGCAGTTCTTC.

The chain links TRBV19 to TRBJ2-7; D gene uncertain. Germline CDR1 reads LNHDA; CDR2 reads SQIVND (reference sequence). Trimming removed 3 bases at V and 0 bases at J, with 9 bases between. The CDR3 consists of 14 residues. For the CDR3, the DNA is TGTGCCAGTAGTATCCGTAGGAGCTCCTACGAGCAGTACTTC. This gives the protein CASSIRRSSYEQYF.

This clone was found once. V is TRBV5-4 and J is TRBJ1-1; perhaps TRBD1 as D (5 bases). Trimming left V 1 base short and J 1 base short, with 8 bases between. CDR1 SGHNT and CDR2 YYREEE come from the germline V gene (reference sequence). The CDR3 is 14 amino acids. The CDR3 spells CASSLSGGNTEAFF. In DNA form, the CDR3 reads TGTGCCAGCAGCTTGTCGGGGGGGAACACTGAAGCTTTCTTT.

The chain joins TRBV5-6 to TRBJ2-7; 8 bases fit TRBD1. The J segment lost 1 base and the V segment lost 6 bases, leaving 3 bases of the junction unmatched. This CDR3 comprises 13 residues. Germline lookup yields CDR1 SGHDT and CDR2 YYEEEE. The CDR3 spells CASKRQGSYEQYF. CDR3 bases: TGTGCCAGCAAGAGACAGGGGTCCTACGAGCAGTACTTC.

This chain connects TRBV10-3 to TRBJ1-2; 7 bases map to TRBD1. The CDR3 has 15 amino acids. CDR1 is ENHRY and CDR2 is SYGVKD in the germline V gene. V was clipped by 3 bases and J by 4 bases; unmatched bases: 8. As DNA, the CDR3 is TGTGCCATCAGTGAAGGGACAGCTCCTAGCTATGGCTACACCTTC. Its translation is CAISEGTAPSYGYTF.